The clone carrying this TCR beta chain is medium-sized (0.01 to 0.1%) by share. What it binds is not known. This specimen comes from a study of neurological immune-mediated disorders. Study conclusions and caveats: Sharing of CDR3 amino acid sequences among expanded clones across subjects was absent, suggesting private repertoires in all groups.

Germline trimming cut 1 base from V and 12 bases from J; bases unmatched to any gene: 3. This CDR3 is built from 12 residues. The germline CDR1 and CDR2 sequences are SGHAT and FQNNGV. The method for making cDNA was 5'RACE, and it used 10-nucleotide random UMIs. MiXCR, applied by TCRdb to the 5' RACE reads, yields one record per CDR3 protein. The sample consists of tens of thousands of distinct CDR3 sequences, less than 8.5% of them appearing once. The receptor comes from a woman between 40 and 55 years old in good health. Specimen: PBMCs. This chain connects TRBV11-2 to TRBJ2-1; 7 bases fit TRBD1. Written as DNA, the CDR3 is TGTGCCAGCAGCTTAGGACAGGGAACGCAGTTCTTC. Residues: CASSLGQGTQFF.